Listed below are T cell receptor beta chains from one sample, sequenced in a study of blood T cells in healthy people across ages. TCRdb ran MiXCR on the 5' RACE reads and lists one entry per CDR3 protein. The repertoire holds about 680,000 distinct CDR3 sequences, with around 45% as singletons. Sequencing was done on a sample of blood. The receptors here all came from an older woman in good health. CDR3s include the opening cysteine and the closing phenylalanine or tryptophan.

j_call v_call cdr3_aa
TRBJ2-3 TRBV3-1 CASSRRSSGSADTQYF
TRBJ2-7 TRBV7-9 CASNPGGRTYEQYF
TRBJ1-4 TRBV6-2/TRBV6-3 CASRGSGQGMEKLFF
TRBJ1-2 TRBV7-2 CASSLDPWGSRTQSGYTF
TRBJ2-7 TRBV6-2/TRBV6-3 CASRRDGSYEQYF
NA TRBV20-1 CSAETGGGKTQYF
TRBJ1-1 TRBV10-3 CAIRLGGSEAFF
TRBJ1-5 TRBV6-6 CASTPRGSNQPQHF
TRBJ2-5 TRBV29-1 CSVDVGGRETQYF
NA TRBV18 CASSEGLAEYNEQYF
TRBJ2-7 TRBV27 CASSWTSGRSEQYF
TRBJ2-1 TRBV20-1 CSARDRSLASYNEQFF
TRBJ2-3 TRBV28 CASSSPKDTQYF
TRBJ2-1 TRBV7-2 CASSLGTTSLWSGEQFF
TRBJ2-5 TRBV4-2 CASSRSRGEETQYF
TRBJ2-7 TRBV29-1 CSVPGTSASYNEQYF
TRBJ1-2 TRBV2 CASSELQGGGYTF
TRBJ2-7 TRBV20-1 CSASGGREVYEQYF
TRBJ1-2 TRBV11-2 CASSSRNNYGYTF
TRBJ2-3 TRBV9 CASSVPGMNTQYF
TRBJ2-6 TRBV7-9 CASSFLGQTRSGANVLTF
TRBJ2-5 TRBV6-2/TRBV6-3 CASSYEGQGLETQYF
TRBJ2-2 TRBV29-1 CSVGRLLTGELFF
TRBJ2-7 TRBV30 CAWSGGTGHEQYF
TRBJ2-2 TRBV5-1 CASNGKGDTGELFF
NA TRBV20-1 CSAIVAGVRETQYF
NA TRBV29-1 CSVGRQGGETQYF
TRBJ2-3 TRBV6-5 CASSPGLLSTDTQYF
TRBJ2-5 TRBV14 CASSQDVGFNEQYF